This TCR beta chain was documented in a study of neurological immune-mediated disorders. Using its own MiXCR run on the 5' RACE reads, TCRdb lists one record per CDR3 protein. The table includes tens of thousands of distinct CDR3 sequences, 3% to 3.5% detected once. Trimming left V 8 bases short and J 0 bases short, with 5 bases between. Germline CDR1 reads MGHDK; CDR2 reads SYGVNS. The CDR3 totals 12 residues. General study findings and limits: HTLV-1-associated myelopathy had the most TCR clonal expansion, and multiple sclerosis had the least, less than healthy controls. When grouped phylogenetically, the repertoires of 18 of the 34 multiple sclerosis patients fell together in one related-CDR3 cluster, which is a possible signature.

As for time point: longitudinal time-point 1 (baseline). This clonotype showed up just a few times. The target antigen is unknown. The clonotype originates from a woman aged 60-75 years with multiple sclerosis. The chain couples TRBV25-1 to TRBJ1-5; no reliable D call. The sample was PBMCs. The CDR3 loop reads CASSRSNQPQHF. Here the CDR3 DNA reads TGTGCCAGCTCCCGTAGCAATCAGCCCCAGCATTTT. Full variable domain (missing parts from reference TRBV25-1 and TRBJ1-5): EADIYQTPRYLVIGTGKKITLECSQTMGHDKMYWYQQDPGMELHLIHYSYGVNSTEKGDLSSESTVSRIRTEHFPLTLESARPSHTSQYLCASSRSNQPQHFGDGTRLSIL.